This is a list of T cell receptor beta chains from one sample in a study of blood T cell repertoires in COVID-19. TCRdb's table, derived via immunoSEQ multiplex PCR, lists solely in-frame clones and lacks some. The sample lists roughly 180,000 clones, approximately 77% seen once, with around a sixth in the top ten. Sequencing was performed on PBMCs or T cells enriched from blood (not recorded which). The receptors here all came from a man between 60 and 75 years old who had recovered from COVID-19. The CDR3 runs from the conserved cysteine through the conserved F or W. A D gene is named only where the DNA matches it firmly. Only some rows state a clone size, as once, few, many or a class for expanded clones.

abundance | d_gene | j_gene | v_gene | CDR3aa | CDR3nt
once | TRBD1 | TRBJ1-4 | TRBV6-9 | CASRAGQGGEKLFF | TGTGCCAGCAGAGCGGGACAGGGTGGTGAAAAACTGTTTTTT
NA | TRBD2 | TRBJ2-1 | TRBV5-1 | CASTSGGALSPEQFF | TGCGCCAGCACGAGCGGGGGGGCCCTCTCGCCTGAGCAGTTCTTC
NA | NA | TRBJ1-3 | TRBV2 | CASSERSSGNTIYF | TGTGCCAGCAGTGAGCGGAGCTCTGGAAACACCATATATTTT
few | NA | TRBJ1-2 | TRBV30 | CAWSVNSPTGLYGYTF | TGTGCCTGGAGTGTAAATTCACCGACAGGACTCTATGGCTACACCTTC
NA | NA | TRBJ1-6 | TRBV2 | CASSSGRNSPLHF | TGTGCCAGCAGTTCCGGGAGAAATTCACCCCTCCACTTT
NA | TRBD1 | TRBJ2-2 | TRBV7-9 | CASSLDDRANTGELFF | TGTGCCAGCAGCTTAGATGACAGGGCGAACACCGGGGAGCTGTTTTTT
NA | NA | TRBJ2-7 | TRBV3-1/TRBV3-2 | CASSQPNRPYEQYF | TGTGCCAGCAGCCAACCTAACAGGCCCTACGAGCAGTACTTC
NA | TRBD2 | TRBJ2-1 | TRBV6-5 | CASKLAGGYNEQFF | TGTGCCAGCAAGTTAGCGGGGGGTTACAATGAGCAGTTCTTC
NA | NA | TRBJ2-7 | TRBV19 | CASNNGRGPYEQYF | TGTGCCAGTAACAATGGGCGGGGACCCTACGAGCAGTACTTC
NA | NA | TRBJ1-2 | TRBV5-4 | CASRPDRFNYGYTF | TGTGCCAGCAGACCAGACAGGTTTAACTATGGCTACACCTTC
NA | NA | TRBJ1-4 | TRBV12-3/TRBV12-4 | CASSKGSDEKLFF | TGTGCCAGCAGTAAGGGGTCTGATGAAAAACTGTTTTTT
NA | TRBD2 | TRBJ2-1 | TRBV6-1 | CASSEFSAGGSYNEQFF | TGTGCCAGCAGTGAATTTTCGGCGGGAGGGTCCTACAATGAGCAGTTCTTC
NA | TRBD1 | TRBJ1-5 | TRBV19 | CASSRTGSNQPQHF | TGTGCCAGTAGTCGGACAGGGAGCAATCAGCCCCAGCATTTT
once | NA | TRBJ2-7 | TRBV28 | CASSLFGLYEQYF | TGTGCCAGCAGTTTATTTGGGCTCTACGAGCAGTACTTC
NA | NA | TRBJ1-2 | TRBV5-4 | CASRSDTVNYGYTF | TGTGCCAGCAGATCGGACACAGTTAACTATGGCTACACCTTC
NA | NA | TRBJ1-2 | TRBV28 | CASSLWRYPNYGYTF | TGTGCCAGCAGCTTGTGGAGGTACCCTAACTATGGCTACACCTTC
NA | NA | TRBJ2-3 | TRBV5-4 | CASSLVIGSGTTDTQYF | TGTGCCAGCAGCTTGGTTATAGGTAGCGGTACCACAGATACGCAGTATTTT
NA | TRBD2 | TRBJ2-3 | TRBV5-6 | CASSKFTSADTDTQYF | TGTGCCAGCAGCAAATTTACTAGCGCCGACACAGATACGCAGTATTTT
few | NA | TRBJ2-7 | TRBV6-5 | CAKREGVTYEQYF | TGTGCCAAGCGTGAAGGTGTTACCTACGAGCAGTACTTC
few | TRBD1 | TRBJ1-2 | TRBV28 | CASSSDRADGYTF | TGTGCCAGCAGCTCGGACAGGGCTGACGGCTACACCTTC
once | NA | TRBJ2-1 | TRBV20-1 | CSAPGYNEQFF | TGCAGTGCGCCAGGGTACAATGAGCAGTTCTTC
NA | TRBD1 | TRBJ1-4 | TRBV6-5 | CASSRTGSTNEKLFF | TGTGCCAGCAGTAGGACAGGATCAACTAATGAAAAACTGTTTTTT
NA | NA | TRBJ2-7 | TRBV27 | CASSLGQRVFEQYF | TGTGCCAGCAGTTTAGGCCAGCGGGTCTTCGAGCAGTACTTC
once | NA | TRBJ2-3 | TRBV18 | CASSPPNTDTQYF | TGTGCCAGCTCACCACCTAACACAGATACGCAGTATTTT
once | NA | TRBJ2-3 | TRBV6-1 | CASSEGVGADTQYF | TGTGCCAGCAGTGAAGGTGTGGGAGCAGATACGCAGTATTTT
NA | TRBD2 | TRBJ2-5 | TRBV4-1 | CASSQLGLAGAETQYF | TGCGCCAGCAGCCAGCTGGGACTAGCGGGAGCGGAGACCCAGTACTTC
NA | NA | TRBJ1-1 | TRBV6-5 | CASTVYWGDAFF | TGTGCCAGCACCGTATATTGGGGGGATGCTTTCTTT
once | NA | TRBJ1-2 | TRBV2 | CASSSAAHGYTF | TGTGCCAGCAGTAGCGCGGCCCATGGCTACACCTTC
once | NA | TRBJ1-1 | TRBV5-5 | CASTEGDIPTEAFF | TGTGCCAGCACGGAAGGGGACATCCCCACTGAAGCTTTCTTT
NA | NA | TRBJ1-1 | TRBV9 | CASRSPPGNTEAFF | TGTGCCAGCAGATCTCCCCCAGGGAACACTGAAGCTTTCTTT
NA | TRBD1 | TRBJ1-3 | TRBV6-5 | CASRTGTGGGNTIYF | TGTGCCAGCAGGACCGGGACAGGGGGTGGAAACACCATATATTTT
NA | TRBD2 | TRBJ2-7 | TRBV29-1 | CSVVSSGTYEQYF | TGCAGCGTTGTCTCTAGCGGAACCTACGAGCAGTACTTC
NA | TRBD1 | TRBJ1-3 | TRBV28 | CASRHFGTGSSGNTIYF | TGTGCCAGCAGACACTTTGGGACAGGGAGCTCTGGAAACACCATATATTTT
NA | TRBD2 | TRBJ2-7 | TRBV5-1 | CASSDKIAGVSYEQYF | TGCGCCAGCAGCGACAAAATAGCGGGGGTCTCCTACGAGCAGTACTTC
once | NA | TRBJ2-3 | TRBV5-5 | CASSLGQGWGVNTQYF | TGTGCCAGCAGCTTGGGACAGGGCTGGGGGGTGAATACGCAGTATTTT